This TCR beta chain was documented in a study of shared clonotypes between healthy human individuals. Study results and limitations: Sequencing depth was expected to affect clonotype sharing among donors.

The CDR3 is 13 residues long. J gave up 5 bases and V 5 bases, and 3 bases lay outside the gene matches. Germline V gene lookup returns CDR1 PRHDT and CDR2 FYEKMQ (reference sequence). This clone was observed once. The antigen is undetermined. Every subset's genomic DNA went evenly onto several immunoSEQ plates. Authors' methods: From ImmunoSEQ came sequences covering only the junction and carrying no quality scores, so filtering differed. Sequencing used immunoSEQ multiplex PCR; TCRdb keeps in-frame clones, though not all of them. The DNA gave D and trimming, while V, J and clone size come from that table. The repertoire holds 850,000 to 1,100,000 clones, with around 77% as singletons.

This chain joins TRBV13 and TRBJ1-2; 9 bases match TRBD1. Input material: memory CD4+ T cells from PBMCs. Stated subset: CD45RA-negative fraction. The clonotype was recovered from a young man in good health. Some clones in this sample may be carry-over from other donors' samples. CDR3 in DNA: TGTGCCAGCAGCCCGACAGGGGGATATGGCTACACCTTC. Amino acid sequence: CASSPTGGYGYTF.